The 25 T cell receptor beta chains listed next were all sequenced from one sample in a study of T cell responses to AZD1222 COVID-19 vaccine. Sequenced by immunoSEQ multiplex PCR; TCRdb stores in-frame clones only, minus some. The table shows 150,000 to 200,000 clones, with 85% to 95% occurring only once. This material consisted of peripheral blood, taken on day 0 of AZD1222 vaccination. These receptor sequences come from an adult in good health.

This sequence joins TRBV19 and TRBJ2-7, with 7 bases matching TRBD1. CDR1 is LNHDA, CDR2 SQIVND, per germline (reference sequence). Trimming at V came to 8 bases and at J to 0 bases, leaving 4 bases not matched to a gene. This CDR3 spans 13 amino acids. The CDR3 DNA sequence: TGTGCCAGTCGGGACAGCTACTCCTACGAGCAGTACTTC. This sequence encodes CASRDSYSYEQYF.

The rearrangement links TRBV6-5 to TRBJ1-5; TRBD1 is a possible D gene (6 bases). The V gene's germline CDR1 is MNHEY and CDR2 SVGAGI. The CDR3 is 14 amino acids. Trimming left V 6 bases short and J 9 bases short, with 18 bases between. The chain's CDR3 is CASSLGAIQGPQHF. The CDR3 DNA is TGTGCCAGCAGCCTGGGGGCCATACAGGGGCCCCAGCATTTT.

The chain links TRBV5-1 to TRBJ1-3, with D unresolved. V was shortened by 4 bases and J by 3 bases, with 11 bases between the two germline ends. This CDR3 is 14 amino acids long. Germline V gene lookup returns CDR1 SGHRS and CDR2 YFSETQ. The CDR3 DNA sequence: TGCGCCAGCAGCACTAGGCCAGGTGGAAACACCATATATTTT. Protein product: CASSTRPGGNTIYF.

The rearrangement links TRBV6-5 to TRBJ2-5, with no clear D. The CDR3 totals 12 residues. Trimming removed 8 bases at V and 0 bases at J, with 7 bases between. Germline loops: CDR1 MNHEY, CDR2 SVGAGI. CDR3 protein: CASLEYQETQYF. The CDR3 bases are TGTGCCAGCTTGGAGTACCAAGAGACCCAGTACTTC.

This clone was counted once. This rearrangement joins TRBV19 to TRBJ1-3, with no clear D. V was trimmed by 3 bases and J by 3 bases, leaving 0 bases between them. The CDR3 extends over 11 amino acids. CDR1 and CDR2 from the germline V gene are LNHDA and SQIVND (reference sequence). The CDR3: CASSIGNTIYF. The CDR3 DNA follows: TGTGCCAGTAGTATTGGAAACACCATATATTTT.

The V gene is TRBV6-1, the J gene TRBJ1-1; D call uncertain. CDR1 is MNHNS, CDR2 SASEGT, per germline. The CDR3 sequence is 11 residues long. Trimming removed 5 bases at V and 3 bases at J, with 4 bases between. Here the CDR3 DNA reads TGTGCCAGCAGTTTCGACACTGAAGCTTTCTTT. Translation: CASSFDTEAFF.

CDR3 DNA sequence: TGTGCCTGGACTGTTGGGACTAGCCTCGACAATGAGCAGTTCTTC. The encoded protein is CAWTVGTSLDNEQFF. V is TRBV30 and J is TRBJ2-1, with 9 bases fitting TRBD2. Trimming cost V 4 bases and J 5 bases; bases outside gene matches: 9. Germline values: CDR1 GTSNPN, CDR2 SVGIG (reference sequence). This CDR3 is built from 15 residues.

This rearrangement joins TRBV4-3 to TRBJ1-6; TRBD1 is a possible D gene (6 bases). Germline loops: CDR1 LGHNA, CDR2 YSLEER. Trimming removed 0 bases from V and 0 bases from J, with 12 bases in between. The length of the CDR3 is 18 residues. In DNA form, the CDR3 reads TGCGCCAGCAGCCAAGATAGGACAGACAGCTCCTATAATTCACCCCTCCACTTT. This encodes CASSQDRTDSSYNSPLHF.

This chain links TRBV19 with TRBJ2-5; D is possibly TRBD1 or TRBD2 (5 bases each). The CDR3 is made up of 13 amino acids. From germline, CDR1 is LNHDA and CDR2 SQIVND (reference sequence). Trimming removed 6 bases at V and 10 bases at J, with 18 bases between. The CDR3 sequence: CASSLDGKRGQYF. For the CDR3, the DNA is TGTGCCAGTAGCCTCGACGGGAAGAGGGGCCAGTACTTC.

The rearrangement joins TRBV29-1 to TRBJ2-5; the match to TRBD2 covers 8 bases. After removal of 1 base from V and 1 base from J, the junction contained 8 bases not matched to a gene. This CDR3 is built from 16 residues. The V gene's germline CDR1 is SQVTM and CDR2 ANQGSEA. The CDR3 bases are TGCAGCGTTGAAGGGAAAAGCGGGGGACGCCAAGAGACCCAGTACTTC. This sequence encodes CSVEGKSGGRQETQYF.

The genes are TRBV4-1 and TRBJ2-7; perhaps TRBD2 as D (5 bases). The ends were cut back, 4 bases at V and 7 bases at J, with 11 bases in the middle. Germline CDR1 reads MGHRA; CDR2 reads YSYEKL. The CDR3 is made up of 12 amino acids. For the CDR3, the DNA is TGCGCCAGCAGCCCCTTTACGGGGGAGCAGTACTTC. This translates into CASSPFTGEQYF.

The rearrangement uses TRBV27 and TRBJ2-5, with D tentatively TRBD2 (6 bases). Germline values: CDR1 MNHEY, CDR2 SMNVEV (reference sequence). Trimming shortened V by 8 bases and J by 4 bases, and 17 bases separated the two germline ends. The CDR3 is made up of 14 amino acids. As DNA, the CDR3 is TGTGCCAGCGGAGGGAGGAGGGCGACAGAGACCCAGTACTTC. Its translation: CASGGRRATETQYF.

The chain links TRBV5-4 to TRBJ2-7; 7 nucleotides match TRBD1. The CDR3 is 14 residues long. J lost 6 bases, V lost 4 bases, and 10 bases had no gene match. The germline V gene has CDR1 SGHNT and CDR2 YYREEE (reference sequence). The chain's CDR3 is CASSTFRDSSEQYF. Here the CDR3 DNA reads TGTGCCAGCAGCACCTTCCGGGACAGCTCCGAGCAGTACTTC.

The chain links TRBV7-3 to TRBJ1-6; a possible D gene is TRBD1 (6 bases). V lost 5 bases and J 7 bases, leaving 15 bases between the germline ends. CDR3 size: 15 residues. Germline-derived CDR1 and CDR2 are SGHTA and FQGTGA. The CDR3 protein is CASSRQAGGNSPLHF. DNA of the CDR3: TGTGCCAGCAGCCGACAGGCCGGGGGGAATTCACCCCTCCACTTT.

The V gene is TRBV27, the J gene TRBJ1-2, with a tentative D call TRBD1 (5 bases). Germline lookup yields CDR1 MNHEY and CDR2 SMNVEV (reference sequence). The V gene lost 3 bases and the J gene lost 5 bases, with 13 bases spanning the gap. This CDR3 contains 14 residues. The CDR3 DNA is TGTGCCAGCAGTTTCCGGGGGATGGAATATGGCTACACCTTC. Translating it yields CASSFRGMEYGYTF.

The chain recombines TRBV3-1 (or the pseudogene TRBV3-2) with TRBJ2-1; 13 positions match TRBD2. V was pared by 4 bases and J by 9 bases, with 15 bases of the junction left unmatched. Germline CDR1 is LGHDT and CDR2 is YNNKEL (reference sequence). The CDR3 has 18 residues. The CDR3 loop reads CASSRGLAGPNPLAEQFF. The DNA for the CDR3 is TGTGCCAGCAGCCGGGGACTAGCGGGACCTAACCCCTTGGCTGAGCAGTTCTTC.

This rearrangement joins TRBV14 to TRBJ2-1, with a weak D call TRBD2 (7 bases). V was shortened by 4 bases and J by 8 bases, with 15 bases between the two germline ends. The CDR3 extends over 14 amino acids. Germline assignment: CDR1 SGHDN and CDR2 FVKESK. CDR3 sequence: CASSPRGARDEQFF. In nucleotides, the CDR3 is TGTGCCAGCAGCCCCCGGGGGGCTAGGGATGAGCAGTTCTTC.

The J gene is TRBJ1-1, the V gene TRBV5-1; D perhaps matches TRBD1 (6 bases). Germline CDR1 SGHRS, CDR2 YFSETQ. This CDR3 is 14 amino acids long. The V end lost 4 bases, the J end lost 4 bases, and 14 bases lay between the germline ends. The DNA of the CDR3 is TGCGCCAGCAGCGCCGAACAGGGCCGCACTGAAGCTTTCTTT. Protein product: CASSAEQGRTEAFF.

V is TRBV5-6 and J is TRBJ2-3, with D unresolved. The V end lost 0 bases, the J end lost 6 bases, and 17 bases lay between the germline ends. From germline, CDR1 is SGHDT and CDR2 YYEEEE. This CDR3 has 16 residues. The CDR3 bases are TGTGCCAGCAGCTTGGGCTCTCGGATGTGGAAGGATACGCAGTATTTT. Its translation is CASSLGSRMWKDTQYF.

J is TRBJ1-2 and V is TRBV6-6; TRBD1 matches at 9 bases. The CDR3 extends over 15 amino acids. J gave up 2 bases and V 5 bases, and 6 bases lay outside the gene matches. CDR1 MNHNY and CDR2 SVGAGI come from the germline V gene (reference sequence). For the CDR3, the DNA is TGTGCCAGCAGTCCAACGGGACAGGGAAACTATGGCTACACCTTC. Protein: CASSPTGQGNYGYTF.

This chain connects TRBV7-2 to TRBJ1-4, with 7 bases fitting TRBD1. CDR3 length: 15 residues. Germline lookup yields CDR1 SGHTA and CDR2 FQGNSA. V dropped 5 bases and J dropped 7; count of bases not matched to a gene: 10. The CDR3 loop reads CASSAHRGLSEKLFF. Written as DNA, the CDR3 is TGTGCCAGCAGCGCGCACAGGGGATTGAGTGAAAAACTGTTTTTT.

A single count supports this clone. Additional DNA sequences in this sample encode the identical CDR3. V usage is TRBV18 and J usage is TRBJ1-2; possible D gene TRBD1, 6 bases. V lost 6 bases to trimming and J lost 2 bases, with 10 bases between them. The CDR3 is 13 residues long. The germline gives CDR1 KGHSH, CDR2 LQKENI. CDR3 DNA sequence: TGTGCCAGCTCGTCCGACAGGAACTATGGCTACACCTTC. It yields the protein CASSSDRNYGYTF.

The chain uses TRBV11-2 and TRBJ2-5; tentative D call: TRBD2 (6 bases). From germline, CDR1 is SGHAT and CDR2 FQNNGV. Trimming removed 5 bases from V and 0 bases from J, with 10 bases in between. The CDR3 loop spans 14 amino acids. The CDR3 sequence: CASSPRDYQETQYF. Here the CDR3 DNA reads TGTGCCAGCAGCCCAAGGGACTACCAAGAGACCCAGTACTTC.

The chain combines TRBV5-6 with TRBJ1-4, with unresolved D. Trimming left V 0 bases short and J 5 bases short, with 17 bases between. Looked up from germline, CDR1 is SGHDT and CDR2 is YYEEEE. This CDR3 region has 17 residues. CDR3 nucleotides: TGTGCCAGCAGCTTGGGACTATCTTCCCTCATGAATGAAAAACTGTTTTTT. Translating gives CASSLGLSSLMNEKLFF.

This clone was seen more than once but under ten times. This chain uses TRBV18 with TRBJ1-1; TRBD1 matches 8 bases. Unmatched junction bases numbered 3, after V lost 3 bases and J lost 0 bases. The germline CDR1 and CDR2 sequences are KGHSH and LQKENI. The CDR3 is made up of 15 amino acids. The CDR3 here is CASSPGQAMNTEAFF. Written as DNA, the CDR3 is TGTGCCAGCTCACCGGGACAGGCTATGAACACTGAAGCTTTCTTT.